This is a list of T cell receptor beta chains from one sample in a study of T-cell reconstitution after alpha-beta-depleted transplantation in children. TCRdb re-analysed the PCR reads in MiXCR, keeping a single row per CDR3 protein. The table shows some 300,000 distinct CDR3 sequences, with nearly 8% occurring only once. The source was peripheral blood, collected 360 days after TCRalphabeta/CD19-depleted stem cell transplant. These receptors all stem from a female patient aged 2-9 years who had a stem cell transplant for Fanconi anemia, so the T cells may come from the graft donor. Both conserved end residues are part of each CDR3. Fields, in order: V gene, CDR3 length, D gene, J gene, clone size, CDR3 protein, CDR3 DNA. The D gene is left open where the match is weak. Where a row states a size, it is once, few, many or the class of an expanded clone; other rows omit it.

V: TRBV9
length: 12
D: TRBD1
J: TRBJ1-1
size: many
CDR3: CASSLGTGEAFF
DNA: TGTGCCAGCAGCCTAGGGACAGGTGAAGCTTTCTTT

V: TRBV7-9
length: 17
D: NA
J: TRBJ1-6
size: many
CDR3: CASSLVSDYSYNSPLHF
DNA: TGTGCCAGCAGCTTAGTATCGGATTACTCCTATAATTCACCCCTCCACTTT

V: TRBV5-1
length: 13
D: NA
J: TRBJ2-7
size: many
CDR3: CASSLMYAAEQYF
DNA: TGCGCCAGCAGCTTGATGTACGCTGCCGAGCAGTACTTC

V: TRBV7-3
length: 18
D: TRBD1
J: TRBJ2-2
size: NA
CDR3: CASSLLQLRQGDTGELFF
DNA: TGTGCCAGCAGCTTACTCCAATTAAGACAGGGGGACACCGGGGAGCTGTTTTTT

V: TRBV28
length: 17
D: TRBD2
J: TRBJ2-7
size: many
CDR3: CASRRESGTSGAYEQYF
DNA: TGTGCCAGCAGAAGAGAGTCGGGGACTAGCGGAGCCTACGAGCAGTACTTC

V: TRBV5-1
length: 12
D: NA
J: TRBJ2-7
size: many
CDR3: CASSNDIYEQYF
DNA: TGCGCCAGCAGCAACGACATCTACGAGCAGTACTTC

V: TRBV18
length: 17
D: NA
J: TRBJ2-2
size: many
CDR3: CASSRFQEAINTGELFF
DNA: TGTGCCAGCTCAAGATTCCAGGAAGCCATAAACACCGGGGAGCTGTTTTTT

V: TRBV7-2
length: 15
D: NA
J: TRBJ2-7
size: NA
CDR3: CASSSQTRGTYEQYF
DNA: TGTGCCAGCAGCTCGCAAACTCGTGGTACCTACGAGCAGTACTTC

V: TRBV6-5
length: 15
D: TRBD1
J: TRBJ1-2
size: few
CDR3: CASSYSGTVLYGYTF
DNA: TGTGCCAGCAGTTACTCCGGGACAGTCTTATATGGCTACACCTTC

V: TRBV5-1
length: 14
D: NA
J: TRBJ1-4
size: NA
CDR3: CASSRRDGNEKLFF
DNA: TGCGCCAGCAGCCGCCGGGACGGTAATGAAAAACTGTTTTTT

V: TRBV29-1
length: 16
D: NA
J: TRBJ2-3
size: many
CDR3: CSVNLRGGVSTDTQYF
DNA: TGCAGCGTTAATTTGAGGGGGGGAGTCTCGACAGATACGCAGTATTTT

V: TRBV28
length: 15
D: TRBD2
J: TRBJ2-7
size: many
CDR3: CASSPRLAGLYEQYF
DNA: TGTGCCAGCAGTCCCCGACTAGCGGGACTCTACGAGCAGTACTTC

V: TRBV7-7
length: 14
D: NA
J: TRBJ2-2
size: few
CDR3: CASSLAMGAGELFF
DNA: TGTGCCAGCAGCTTAGCGATGGGGGCCGGGGAGCTGTTTTTT

V: TRBV28
length: 15
D: NA
J: TRBJ2-3
size: once
CDR3: CASSFIGSHTDTQYF
DNA: TGTGCCAGCAGTTTTATCGGGTCCCACACAGATACGCAGTATTTT

V: TRBV9
length: 16
D: TRBD2
J: TRBJ2-3
size: many
CDR3: CASSVVSGGARDTQYF
DNA: TGTGCCAGCAGCGTAGTAAGCGGGGGGGCTCGGGATACGCAGTATTTT

V: TRBV6-5
length: 18
D: TRBD2
J: TRBJ2-3
size: many
CDR3: CASSYQLLAGGHPDTQYF
DNA: TGTGCCAGCAGTTACCAATTACTAGCGGGGGGGCACCCAGATACGCAGTATTTT

V: TRBV30
length: 17
D: TRBD1
J: TRBJ2-5
size: NA
CDR3: CAWSLLPGQALQETQYF
DNA: TGTGCCTGGAGCCTCCTGCCCGGACAGGCCTTACAAGAGACCCAGTACTTC

V: TRBV4-2
length: 17
D: NA
J: TRBJ1-2
size: many
CDR3: CASSQDLWGAINYGYTF
DNA: TGTGCCAGCAGCCAAGATTTATGGGGGGCAATTAACTATGGCTACACCTTC

V: TRBV21-1
length: 15
D: NA
J: TRBJ1-2
size: many
CDR3: CASSKVARGHYGYTF
DNA: TGTGCCAGCAGCAAAGTGGCCAGGGGGCACTATGGCTACACCTTC

V: TRBV20-1
length: 14
D: NA
J: TRBJ2-1
size: NA
CDR3: CSANSGRSYNEQFF
DNA: TGCAGTGCTAACTCCGGCCGTTCCTACAATGAGCAGTTCTTC

V: TRBV5-4
length: 16
D: TRBD2
J: TRBJ2-2
size: few
CDR3: CASSQGLAPNTGELFF
DNA: TGTGCCAGCAGCCAGGGACTAGCGCCTAACACCGGGGAGCTGTTTTTT

V: TRBV20-1
length: 13
D: NA
J: TRBJ1-5
size: NA
CDR3: CSAPGTLNQPQHF
DNA: TGCAGTGCCCCCGGGACACTCAATCAGCCCCAGCATTTT

V: TRBV7-6
length: 15
D: NA
J: TRBJ2-7
size: many
CDR3: CASSSQFGPTYEQYF
DNA: TGTGCCAGCAGCTCCCAATTTGGCCCAACCTACGAGCAGTACTTC

V: TRBV12-3/TRBV12-4
length: 14
D: TRBD1
J: TRBJ2-7
size: many
CDR3: CASSLTGVTYEQYF
DNA: TGTGCCAGCAGCCTAACAGGGGTCACCTACGAGCAGTACTTC

V: TRBV7-2
length: 14
D: TRBD1
J: TRBJ1-5
size: many
CDR3: CASSATGGNQPQHF
DNA: TGTGCCAGCAGCGCGACAGGGGGCAATCAGCCCCAGCATTTT

V: TRBV6-2/TRBV6-3
length: 16
D: TRBD1
J: TRBJ2-1
size: many
CDR3: CASSYLRQGVYNEQFF
DNA: TGTGCCAGCAGTTACTTAAGACAGGGGGTCTACAATGAGCAGTTCTTC

V: TRBV7-9
length: 24
D: TRBD2
J: TRBJ2-4
size: NA
CDR3: CASSGTSGGAVFPATNNDKNIQYF
DNA: TGTGCCAGCAGCGGGACTAGCGGGGGGGCCGTATTCCCGGCGACCAATAATGACAAAAACATTCAGTACTTC

V: TRBV12-3/TRBV12-4
length: 18
D: TRBD2
J: TRBJ2-5
size: few
CDR3: CASSSGLAGGPRQETQYF
DNA: TGTGCCAGCAGTTCAGGACTAGCGGGGGGGCCCCGCCAAGAGACCCAGTACTTC

V: TRBV7-8
length: 16
D: NA
J: TRBJ2-6
size: NA
CDR3: CASGVRGLTGANVLTF
DNA: TGTGCCAGCGGGGTTCGGGGGCTCACTGGGGCCAACGTCCTGACTTTC

V: TRBV20-1
length: 13
D: NA
J: TRBJ1-4
size: many
CDR3: CSAGTGFNEKLFF
DNA: TGCAGTGCTGGAACAGGGTTTAATGAAAAACTGTTTTTT

V: TRBV4-1
length: 14
D: TRBD1
J: TRBJ2-2
size: few
CDR3: CASSQRTGTGELFF
DNA: TGCGCCAGCAGCCAGAGGACAGGGACCGGGGAGCTGTTTTTT

V: TRBV3-1
length: 18
D: TRBD1
J: TRBJ2-1
size: NA
CDR3: CAISFPAGPGQGHQEQFF
DNA: TGTGCCATCAGTTTTCCGGCTGGTCCGGGACAGGGGCATCAGGAGCAGTTCTTC

V: TRBV5-1
length: 13
D: NA
J: TRBJ1-3
size: many
CDR3: CASSQDSGNTIYF
DNA: TGCGCCAGCAGTCAAGATTCTGGAAACACCATATATTTT